One sample yielded the 12 T cell receptor beta chains listed below, sequenced in a study of T cell responses to AZD1222 COVID-19 vaccine. Profiling relied on immunoSEQ multiplex PCR, and the TCRdb table lists in-frame clones only, not all of them. Among nearly 90,000 clones listed, 88% were seen once. Sequenced material: peripheral blood, taken on day 0 of MenACWY control vaccination. The receptors originated from an adult in good health.

This clone was counted once. The chain has TRBV4-1 and TRBJ2-1, with 10 nucleotides matching TRBD2. In germline, CDR1 is MGHRA, CDR2 YSYEKL. The V gene end was trimmed by 1 base and the J gene end by 9 bases; junction bases not matched to a gene: 9. This CDR3 is built from 16 residues. The CDR3 sequence: CASSQVVSGGQAEQFF. CDR3 sequence (DNA): TGCGCCAGCAGCCAAGTTGTTAGCGGGGGGCAGGCTGAGCAGTTCTTC.

The rearrangement joins TRBV5-1 to TRBJ1-2; 7 positions agree with TRBD1. V gave up 3 bases and J gave up 8 bases; unmatched junction bases: 10. This CDR3 is built from 14 residues. CDR1 is SGHRS and CDR2 is YFSETQ in the germline V gene. The CDR3: CASSSTSTGAGYTF. Written as DNA, the CDR3 is TGCGCCAGCAGCTCCACGTCCACAGGGGCCGGCTACACCTTC.

The gene calls are TRBV19 and TRBJ2-7; TRBD1 matches at 7 bases. After removal of 0 bases from V and 6 bases from J, the junction contained 5 bases not matched to a gene. From germline, CDR1 is LNHDA and CDR2 SQIVND (reference sequence). The CDR3 length is 14 residues. The CDR3 DNA follows: TGTGCCAGTAGTATAGAGGTCCGGACAGGCGAGCAGTACTTC. As protein: CASSIEVRTGEQYF.

V is TRBV7-2 and J is TRBJ1-2; D is unclear. Germline V gene data show CDR1 as SGHTA and CDR2 as FQGNSA. This CDR3 contains 14 residues. Trimming took 1 base from V and 6 from J, leaving 12 bases between them. The CDR3 protein is CASSLGPLGNGYTF. The CDR3 DNA sequence: TGTGCCAGCAGCTTAGGTCCCCTCGGGAATGGCTACACCTTC. Drawing the rest from reference TRBV7-2 and TRBJ1-2, the complete variable domain is GAGVSQSPSNKVTEKGKDVELRCDPISGHTALYWYRQSLGQGLEFLIYFQGNSAPDKSGLPSDRFSAERTGGSVSTLTIQRTQQEDSAVYLCASSLGPLGNGYTFGSGTRLTVV.

The V gene is TRBV11-2, the J gene TRBJ2-3, with 14 bases matching TRBD2. The CDR3 is made up of 15 amino acids. Germline V gene sequence: CDR1 SGHAT, CDR2 FQNNGV. With 5 bases clipped from V and 9 bases from J, the junction kept 7 bases outside the gene matches. The CDR3 here is CASSQTSGGAGTQYF. CDR3 DNA: TGTGCCAGCAGCCAGACTAGCGGGGGGGCAGGGACGCAGTATTTT.

The CDR3 nucleotides read TGTGCCAGCAGTTACTCGACAGGGTGGGACGAGCAGTACTTC. It is translated as CASSYSTGWDEQYF. This sequence joins TRBV6-5 and TRBJ2-7, with 7 bases identical to TRBD1. CDR3 size: 14 residues. Trimming at V came to 0 bases and at J to 5 bases, leaving 4 bases not matched to a gene. Per the germline V gene, CDR1 is MNHEY and CDR2 is SVGAGI.

The V call is TRBV28, the J call TRBJ2-7, with 7 positions matching TRBD1. The CDR3 sequence is 16 residues long. Looked up from germline, CDR1 is MDHEN and CDR2 is SYDVKM. After removal of 1 base from V and 6 bases from J, the junction contained 12 bases not matched to a gene. CDR3 loop: CASSLFSDRAWGEQYF. The CDR3 DNA reads TGTGCCAGCAGTTTATTTAGTGACAGGGCCTGGGGCGAGCAGTACTTC.

The chain joins TRBV14 to TRBJ1-4; D is perhaps TRBD1 (6 bases). Germline loops: CDR1 SGHDN, CDR2 FVKESK. Trimming took off 4 bases at V and 7 bases at J, with 19 bases between the two ends. This CDR3 region has 16 residues. The CDR3 region is CASSPFKGRGGEKLFF. The CDR3 nucleotides are TGTGCCAGCAGCCCCTTCAAAGGCAGGGGCGGTGAAAAACTGTTTTTT.

This clone occurred a few times. CDR3 amino acids: CASSSGLIPYEQYF. DNA for the CDR3: TGTGCCAGCAGCTCGGGACTTATCCCCTACGAGCAGTACTTC. The genes are TRBV7-2 and TRBJ2-7; weak D call: TRBD2 (6 bases). The V gene lost 4 bases and the J gene lost 2 bases, with 12 bases spanning the gap. Germline assignment: CDR1 SGHTA and CDR2 FQGNSA. The CDR3 is made up of 14 amino acids.

The chain is built from TRBV3-1 (or the pseudogene TRBV3-2) and TRBJ1-2; possibly TRBD1 for D (5 bases). The V and J ends lost 0 bases and 3 bases respectively, with 11 bases between them. The V gene's germline CDR1 is LGHDT and CDR2 YNNKEL (reference sequence). This CDR3 is 15 amino acids long. As DNA, the CDR3 is TGTGCCAGCAGCCAAGATCGGGGCAGACACTATGGCTACACCTTC. It yields the protein CASSQDRGRHYGYTF.

The rearrangement uses TRBV30 and TRBJ2-7; TRBD1 matches at 8 bases. J gave up 8 bases and V 5 bases, and 11 bases lay outside the gene matches. The CDR3 is 13 residues long. The germline V gene has CDR1 GTSNPN and CDR2 SVGIG (reference sequence). The DNA for the CDR3 is TGTGCCTGGTCTATGAGGACAGGGATTCAGCAGTACTTC. Encoded protein: CAWSMRTGIQQYF. Together with reference TRBV30 and TRBJ2-7, the CDR3 gives the full variable domain: SQTIHQWPATLVQPVGSPLSLECTVEGTSNPNLYWYRQAAGRGLQLLFYSVGIGQISSEVPQNLSASRPQDRQFILSSKKLLLSDSGFYLCAWSMRTGIQQYFGPGTRLTVT.

V gene TRBV13 combines with J gene TRBJ2-7; TRBD1 matches 9 bases. Germline-derived CDR1 and CDR2 are PRHDT and FYEKMQ (reference sequence). This CDR3 contains 14 residues. The trim removed 3 bases at V and 7 bases at J, leaving 7 bases unmatched. DNA for the CDR3: TGTGCCAGCAGCTTCGGGACAGGGACTAAAGAGCAGTACTTC. This codes for CASSFGTGTKEQYF.